Listed here are 2 T cell receptor beta chains from one sample, sequenced in a study of T cell repertoires in cytomegalovirus infection. The antigens of these receptors remain unknown. Each CDR3 protein is one row after TCRdb ran MiXCR on the reads. The table records about half a million distinct CDR3 sequences, roughly a third of them present only once. The sequences come from cultured PBMCs, collected from culture after CMV antigen stimulation. The receptor set was obtained from a human donor in good health (CMV status not recorded). Some clones in this sample may be carry-over from other donors' samples.

This clonotype was picked up a small number of times. This rearrangement joins TRBV7-2 to TRBJ1-1; a possible D gene is TRBD1 (5 bases). The germline V gene encodes CDR1 SGHTA and CDR2 FQGNSA. Trimming shortened V by 1 base and J by 1 base, and 13 bases separated the two germline ends. The CDR3 has 16 residues. The CDR3 DNA reads as TGTGCCAGCAGCTTAGGCCTCCAGGGCGCGAACACTGAAGCTTTCTTT. Its protein is CASSLGLQGANTEAFF.

This clonotype was seen a few times. The chain has TRBV7-8 and TRBJ2-7; D ambiguous. V was cut by 1 base and J by 6 bases, with 7 bases left in between. From germline, CDR1 is SGHVS and CDR2 FQNEAQ. The CDR3 is 12 amino acids. Here the CDR3 DNA reads TGTGCCAGCAGCTTAGTAGAGTCCGAGCAGTACTTC. This sequence encodes CASSLVESEQYF.